This paragraph covers one T cell receptor beta chain sequence. These data come from a study of T cell responses to AZD1222 COVID-19 vaccine. Measured with immunoSEQ multiplex PCR; TCRdb has only the in-frame clones, and not every one. The table shows 130,000 to 150,000 clones, with about 86% occurring only once. The CDR3 covers 16 residues. The receptor was derived from an adult who received the AZD1222 COVID-19 vaccine. Sequenced material: peripheral blood, taken 28 days after the second AZD1222 dose. V usage is TRBV12-2 and J usage is TRBJ2-3. TRBV12-2 is termed a pseudogene. This CDR3 reads CASPFGPGCGTDTQYF. The CDR3 DNA sequence: TGTGCAAGTCCTTTTGGGCCAGGTTGCGGAACAGATACGCAGTATTTT.